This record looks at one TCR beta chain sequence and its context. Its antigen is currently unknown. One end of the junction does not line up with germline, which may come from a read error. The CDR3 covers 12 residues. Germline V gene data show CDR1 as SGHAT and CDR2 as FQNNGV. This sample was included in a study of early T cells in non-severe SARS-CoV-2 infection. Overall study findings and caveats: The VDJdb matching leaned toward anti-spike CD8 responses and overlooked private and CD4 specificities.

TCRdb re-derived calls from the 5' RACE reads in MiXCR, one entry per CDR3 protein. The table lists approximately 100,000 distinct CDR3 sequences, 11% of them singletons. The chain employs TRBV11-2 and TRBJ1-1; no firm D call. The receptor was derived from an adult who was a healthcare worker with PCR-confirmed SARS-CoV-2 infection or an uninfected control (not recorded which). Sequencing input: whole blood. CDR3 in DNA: TGTGTCAGCAGCTCCCGGAGGACTGAAGCTTTCTTT. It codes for CVSSSRRTEAFF.